The 25 T cell receptor beta chains given below trace back to one sample, sequenced in a study of early T cells in non-severe SARS-CoV-2 infection. TCRdb re-derived calls from the 5' RACE reads in MiXCR, one entry per CDR3 protein. The sample lists under 85,000 distinct CDR3 sequences, 10% to 15% occurring once. The sequenced material came from whole blood. The receptors were sampled from an adult who was a healthcare worker with PCR-confirmed SARS-CoV-2 infection or an uninfected control (not recorded which).

This chain uses TRBV5-4 with TRBJ1-1; 9 nucleotides agree with TRBD1. Trimming cost V 3 bases and J 7 bases; bases outside gene matches: 4. CDR3 size: 13 residues. Germline loops: CDR1 SGHNT, CDR2 YYREEE (reference sequence). DNA of the CDR3: TGTGCCAGCAGCTGGGAGACAGGGGGTGAAGCTTTCTTT. This codes for CASSWETGGEAFF.

In this sample, this clonotype turned up many times. CDR3 in DNA: TGCGCCAGCAGCTTGGGCCCCGAGACAGGGAGCTCCTACGAGCAGTACTTC. It specifies CASSLGPETGSSYEQYF. The chain carries TRBV5-1 and TRBJ2-7; the match to TRBD1 covers 7 bases. CDR3 length equals 17 residues. Germline values: CDR1 SGHRS, CDR2 YFSETQ. The V segment lost 0 bases and the J segment 0 bases; nucleotides outside the gene matches: 9.

CDR3 DNA sequence: TGTGCCAACAGTGTCTTTTTCACTGAAGCTTTCTTT. Its protein product is CANSVFFTEAFF. The rearrangement joins TRBV7-9 to TRBJ1-1; D gene uncertain. The V gene's germline CDR1 is SEHNR and CDR2 FQNEAQ (reference sequence). The CDR3 sequence is 12 residues long. The ends were cut back, 10 bases at V and 4 bases at J, with 13 bases in the middle. The full variable domain, rest sourced from reference TRBV7-9 and TRBJ1-1, is DTGVSQNPRHKITKRGQNVTFRCDPISEHNRLYWYRQTLGQGPEFLTYFQNEAQLEKSRLLSDRFSAERPKGSFSTLEIQRTEQGDSAMYLCANSVFFTEAFFGQGTRLTVV.

This clonotype was seen many times. The chain links TRBV12-3 or TRBV12-4 to TRBJ2-3, with D hard to call. The CDR3 sequence is 12 residues long. Trimming pared 7 bases from V and 5 bases from J, leaving 10 bases between. The CDR3 DNA follows: TGTGCCAGCACCGCCCGGCGAGATACGCAGTATTTT. Protein product: CASTARRDTQYF.

This clonotype was recorded many times. The chain uses TRBV7-3 and TRBJ2-1; no clear D. This CDR3 is built from 13 residues. V gave up 2 bases and J gave up 9 bases, with 11 bases separating them. The germline gives CDR1 SGHTA, CDR2 FQGTGA. The CDR3 reads CASSLRSSSEQFF. The CDR3 DNA reads as TGTGCCAGCAGCTTACGGTCCTCCAGTGAGCAGTTCTTC.

This clonotype was seen ten or more times. This chain uses TRBV30 with TRBJ1-2; D ambiguous. The CDR3 contains 16 residues. Deletions cut 0 bases from V and 2 bases from J, with 16 bases between. CDR1 is GTSNPN, CDR2 SVGIG, per germline (reference sequence). The CDR3 loop reads CAWSVPGPFRNYGYTF. For the CDR3, the DNA is TGTGCCTGGAGTGTACCCGGGCCATTCAGGAACTATGGCTACACCTTC.

The CDR3 DNA is TGTGCCAGCAGTCAAGCGGTGGGGGAGCAGTACTTC. Translating gives CASSQAVGEQYF. The chain combines TRBV7-6 with TRBJ2-7; a weak D match, TRBD2 (5 bases). Looked up from germline, CDR1 is SGHVS and CDR2 is FNYEAQ. This CDR3 has 12 amino acids. Trimming stripped 6 bases from V and 7 bases from J, with 13 bases between.

At least ten counts were recorded for this clonotype. The V gene is TRBV18, the J gene TRBJ1-2, with TRBD1 as a possible D gene (5 bases). Germline V gene lookup returns CDR1 KGHSH and CDR2 LQKENI. The CDR3 covers 14 residues. V was cut by 6 bases and J by 2 bases, with 13 bases left in between. CDR3 sequence (DNA): TGTGCCAGCTCGGACGGACGGGGCAACTATGGCTACACCTTC. This translates into CASSDGRGNYGYTF.

This clonotype was found once. The chain is built from TRBV5-1 and TRBJ2-3, with 8 bases identical to TRBD2. The CDR3 spans 15 residues. Trimming took 0 bases from V and 5 from J; bases not matched to a gene: 5. Germline CDR1 and CDR2: SGHRS and YFSETQ. In DNA form, the CDR3 reads TGCGCCAGCAGCTTGGGAGCGGGGGTTGTAGATACGCAGTATTTT. It codes for CASSLGAGVVDTQYF.

This clonotype was recorded many times. V and J are TRBV5-5 and TRBJ1-5, with 7 bases fitting TRBD1. This CDR3 spans 16 amino acids. Trimming at V came to 2 bases and at J to 4 bases, leaving 9 bases not matched to a gene. From germline, CDR1 is SGHKS and CDR2 YYEKEE (reference sequence). DNA for the CDR3: TGTGCCAGCAGCTTCCTAGTTCAGGGGGTTAATCAGCCCCAGCATTTT. Translation gives CASSFLVQGVNQPQHF.

A note on this clonotype: One junction end does not reproduce the germline sequence, and a read error may be involved. The genes are TRBV5-4 and TRBJ1-2, with a possible D match to TRBD1 (5 bases). The CDR3 totals 14 residues. Germline V CDR1 and CDR2: SGHNT, YYREEE (reference sequence). CDR3 region: CAVRGAETKYGYTF. CDR3 bases: TGTGCCGTTCGCGGGGCAGAGACTAAATATGGCTACACCTTC. Full variable domain (remainder filled in from reference TRBV5-4 and TRBJ1-2): ETGVTQSPTHLIKTRGQQVTLRCSSQSGHNTVSWYQQALGQGPQFIFQYYREEENGRGNFPPRFSGLQFPNYSSELNVNALELDDSALYLCAVRGAETKYGYTFGSGTRLTVV.

Written as DNA, the CDR3 is TGTGCCAGCAGTGCTAGGACTTTAGAGACCCAGTACTTC. Its translation: CASSARTLETQYF. V gene TRBV2 combines with J gene TRBJ2-5, with D tentatively TRBD2 (5 bases). This CDR3 contains 13 residues. V lost 4 bases and J lost 4, with 10 bases in between. Germline V CDR1 and CDR2: SNHLY, FYNNEI.

The chain joins TRBV3-1 to TRBJ2-7; tentatively, D is TRBD2 (6 bases). This CDR3 has 14 amino acids. Trimming shortened V by 1 base and J by 3 bases, and 10 bases separated the two germline ends. Germline loops: CDR1 LGHDT, CDR2 YNNKEL (reference sequence). The CDR3 DNA is TGTGCCAGCAGCCAAGTAATCGGGGGCTACGAGCAGTACTTC. This gives the protein CASSQVIGGYEQYF.

This clonotype was recorded many times. The CDR3 sequence: CASSSLTGGTGINYGYTF. The CDR3, as DNA: TGTGCCAGCAGTTCCCTGACTGGAGGGACAGGGATTAACTATGGCTACACCTTC. V usage is TRBV6-5 and J usage is TRBJ1-2, with TRBD1 identical over 9 bases. V lost 4 bases to trimming and J lost 1 base; unmatched junction nucleotides: 13. Germline values: CDR1 MNHEY, CDR2 SVGAGI. This CDR3 region has 18 residues.

This clonotype was observed a few times. The rearrangement links TRBV12-5 to TRBJ2-7, with D perhaps matching TRBD2 (6 bases). V lost 4 bases to trimming and J lost 3 bases, with 22 bases between them. Germline CDR1 is LGHNT and CDR2 is FRNRAP. The CDR3 totals 17 residues. The CDR3 nucleotides are TGTGCTAGTGGTTCCTCTCCGGGACTTTATAGGGGCTACGAGCAGTACTTC. Translation gives CASGSSPGLYRGYEQYF.

Only a few counts were recorded for this clonotype. The chain carries TRBV6-1 and TRBJ2-5; D is possibly TRBD1 (5 bases). The CDR3 runs to 13 residues. Per germline, CDR1 MNHNS and CDR2 SASEGT. Trimming removed 9 bases from V and 3 bases from J, with 14 bases in between. The CDR3 nucleotides are TGTGCCAGAAAAGGTCTCAGGGAAGAGACCCAGTACTTC. Translated: CARKGLREETQYF.

In its sample, this clonotype was seen a few times. The chain recombines TRBV20-1 with TRBJ2-7; no clear D. Per germline, CDR1 DFQATT and CDR2 SNEGSKA (reference sequence). V lost 0 bases to trimming and J lost 0 bases, with 6 bases between them. The CDR3 extends over 13 amino acids. The CDR3 sequence: CSAREGPSYEQYF. In nucleotides, the CDR3 is TGCAGTGCTAGAGAGGGCCCCTCCTACGAGCAGTACTTC.

In this sample, this clonotype turned up a few times. The chain employs TRBV6-2 or TRBV6-3 and TRBJ2-3; 9 bases match TRBD2. The CDR3 runs to 16 residues. V was clipped by 7 bases and J by 2 bases; unmatched bases: 10. Germline V lookup: CDR1 MNHEY, CDR2 SVGEGT. The CDR3 loop reads CASKPDIAGVTDTQYF. The CDR3 bases are TGTGCCAGCAAACCCGACATAGCGGGAGTCACAGATACGCAGTATTTT.

This clonotype appeared a single time. The junction departs from the called germline gene at one end, perhaps through a read error. The genes are TRBV14 and TRBJ2-7, with no clear D. This CDR3 is built from 14 residues. Germline V gives CDR1 SGHDN, CDR2 FVKESK. The CDR3 DNA sequence: TGTGCCAGCAGCCAAGGGTCCTGGCGGCCCCCCCACAACTTC. This codes for CASSQGSWRPPHNF.

This clonotype was counted between two and nine times. V gene TRBV6-2 or TRBV6-3 combines with J gene TRBJ2-3, with D perhaps matching TRBD1 (6 bases). This CDR3 is 17 amino acids long. Germline lookup yields CDR1 MNHEY and CDR2 SVGEGT. The germline V and J ends were trimmed by 0 bases and 2 bases, with 15 bases remaining between them. CDR3 nucleotide sequence: TGTGCCAGCAGTTACTCTAGACCCGGGACATTCACAGATACGCAGTATTTT. Protein product: CASSYSRPGTFTDTQYF.

The gene calls are TRBV29-1 and TRBJ1-2; no clear D gene. Trimming shortened V by 6 bases and J by 8 bases, and 7 bases separated the two germline ends. The germline V gene encodes CDR1 SQVTM and CDR2 ANQGSEA. The CDR3 contains 9 residues. Here the CDR3 reads CSVGGGYTF. The CDR3 DNA reads TGCAGCGTCGGTGGCGGCTACACCTTC.

There are many counts of this clonotype. V and J are TRBV7-6 and TRBJ2-7; D may correspond to TRBD1 or TRBD2 (5 bases each). CDR1 SGHVS and CDR2 FNYEAQ come from the germline V gene. The ends were cut back, 5 bases at V and 6 bases at J, with 20 bases in the middle. There are 15 residues in the CDR3. CDR3 residues: CASSPVGTTRGEQYF. CDR3 nucleotide sequence: TGTGCCAGCAGCCCCGTGGGGACGACCCGAGGCGAGCAGTACTTC.

The table lists this clonotype with many counts. This chain joins TRBV3-1 and TRBJ1-2, with D possibly TRBD1 on 5 matching bases. Trimming stripped 4 bases from V and 2 bases from J, with 20 bases between. Germline lookup yields CDR1 LGHDT and CDR2 YNNKEL (reference sequence). The CDR3 consists of 17 residues. The CDR3 loop reads CASSPMIPGGLNYGYTF. The CDR3 DNA reads as TGTGCCAGCAGCCCGATGATACCCGGGGGACTAAACTATGGCTACACCTTC.

The chain combines TRBV7-9 with TRBJ1-2, with D unclear. The CDR3 is 13 amino acids. CDR1 is SEHNR and CDR2 is FQNEAQ in the germline V gene (reference sequence). The germline V and J ends were trimmed by 3 bases and 8 bases, with 13 bases remaining between them. The CDR3 sequence is CASSFTSLQGYTF. The DNA for the CDR3 is TGTGCCAGCAGCTTTACGTCATTGCAGGGCTACACCTTC.

The rearrangement joins TRBV4-3 to TRBJ2-2; TRBD1 matches at 7 bases. Germline CDR1 LGHNA, CDR2 YSLEER. The CDR3 spans 16 residues. The V and J ends lost 1 base and 5 bases, in that order; junction bases with no gene match: 7. In DNA, the CDR3 is TGCGCCAGCAGCCAAGGACACAGGGGCGTGACCGGGGAGCTGTTTTTT. Amino acids: CASSQGHRGVTGELFF.